The 15 T cell receptor beta chains below come from one sample, sequenced in a study of spatial heterogeneity in lung cancer. Study-level findings and limits: For expanded intratumoral alpha and beta TCRs, counts tracked tumor mutation counts.

Indicated time point: sample taken at primary tumor resection. TCRdb reprocessed the 5' RACE reads via MiXCR and lists one record per CDR3 protein. The sample includes about 6,800 distinct CDR3 sequences, roughly an eighth of them seen just once. These receptors' targets are unknown. The specimen comprised lung tumor tissue, sampled at surgery. The source of these receptors is a male donor with early-stage non-small cell lung cancer.

This clonotype was seen repeatedly, ten times or more. This beta chain represents an off-target read in a library built for alpha chains; its size is of limited meaning. The chain is built from TRBV11-1 and TRBJ2-1; 11 bases are shared with TRBD2. Losses at the gene ends were 1 base for V and 6 bases for J; bases not matched to a gene: 8. From germline, CDR1 is SGHAT and CDR2 FQDESV (reference sequence). This CDR3 is built from 17 residues. CDR3 sequence: CASSLELLAGVGNEQFF. CDR3 DNA sequence: TGTGCCAGCAGCTTAGAGCTACTAGCGGGGGTTGGCAATGAGCAGTTCTTC.

This clonotype was detected ten times or more. This beta chain slipped into a library made for alpha chains as a stray read, so its size is not meaningful. The rearrangement uses TRBV19 and TRBJ2-2; D not resolved. CDR3 length: 14 residues. V was trimmed by 1 base and J by 1 base, leaving 4 bases between them. Germline lookup yields CDR1 LNHDA and CDR2 SQIVND (reference sequence). The chain's CDR3 is CASSIVLNTGELFF. The DNA for the CDR3 is TGTGCCAGTAGTATAGTATTGAACACCGGGGAGCTGTTTTTT.

Relative to its sample, this clonotype is medium-sized. The library was built for alpha chains, so this beta chain is an off-target read and its size means little. V gene TRBV4-2 combines with J gene TRBJ1-4; D possibly corresponds to TRBD1 (6 bases). V lost 3 bases, J lost 8 bases, and 10 bases lay in between. The germline V gene has CDR1 LGHNA and CDR2 YNFKEQ. The CDR3 totals 13 residues. CDR3 DNA: TGTGCCAGCAGCCAGACAGGAAACGAAAAACTGTTTTTT. Its protein is CASSQTGNEKLFF.

The table lists this clonotype with many counts. The library was built for alpha chains, so this beta chain is an off-target read and its size means little. This chain joins TRBV7-9 and TRBJ1-4; D is uncertain. The CDR3 totals 12 residues. Trimming pared 4 bases from V and 7 bases from J, leaving 7 bases between. CDR1 is SEHNR, CDR2 FQNEAQ, per germline (reference sequence). CDR3 nucleotides: TGTGCCAGCAGCTCCCCTTTTGAAAAACTGTTTTTT. This gives the protein CASSSPFEKLFF. The variable domain in full, completed from reference TRBV7-9 and TRBJ1-4, reads DTGVSQNPRHKITKRGQNVTFRCDPISEHNRLYWYRQTLGQGPEFLTYFQNEAQLEKSRLLSDRFSAERPKGSFSTLEIQRTEQGDSAMYLCASSSPFEKLFFGSGTQLSVL.

The sample holds many counts of this clonotype. This beta chain appears as a stray read in a library generated for alpha chains; its size is not informative. The J gene is TRBJ2-1, the V gene TRBV11-2; 12 positions agree with TRBD2. V was clipped by 4 bases and J by 8 bases; unmatched bases: 9. Per germline, CDR1 SGHAT and CDR2 FQNNGV. The CDR3 has 16 amino acids. The CDR3 coding sequence is TGTGCCAGCAGCTCGTCTAGCGGGAGGGTAGGGGATGAGCAGTTCTTC. As protein: CASSSSSGRVGDEQFF.

There are many counts of this clonotype. Because the library targeted alpha chains, this beta chain is an off-target read whose size means little. In nucleotides, the CDR3 is TGTGCCAGCAGCTTAGTAGGCGGTTACCTAGCCAAAAACATTCAGTACTTC. Residues: CASSLVGGYLAKNIQYF. The rearrangement joins TRBV11-2 to TRBJ2-4; D gene ambiguous. Trimming shortened V by 1 base and J by 0 bases, and 13 bases separated the two germline ends. Germline CDR1 is SGHAT and CDR2 is FQNNGV. This CDR3 comprises 17 residues.

This clonotype showed up just a few times. Found in a library prepared for alpha chains, this beta chain is an off-target read, and its abundance has little meaning. The chain combines TRBV4-1 with TRBJ1-4, with D possibly being TRBD1 (5 bases). This CDR3 region has 15 residues. Germline V lookup: CDR1 MGHRA, CDR2 YSYEKL. Trimming cost V 8 bases and J 0 bases, with 13 bases left between them. CDR3 DNA sequence: TGCGCCAGCGCCATGCAGGGAGCAACTAATGAAAAACTGTTTTTT. This gives the protein CASAMQGATNEKLFF.

This clonotype was counted at least ten times. This beta chain is an unintended read in a library built for alpha chains; its size means little. V and J are TRBV27 and TRBJ1-2; 12 bases line up with TRBD1. This CDR3 has 15 residues. Germline CDR1 reads MNHEY; CDR2 reads SMNVEV (reference sequence). Germline trimming cut 4 bases from V and 8 bases from J; bases unmatched to any gene: 8. The CDR3 sequence: CASSSAGTGGRGYTF. DNA of the CDR3: TGTGCCAGCAGTTCCGCCGGGACAGGGGGCCGAGGCTACACCTTC.

As for this clonotype: For a library built for alpha chains, this beta chain is a stray read; little rests on its size. V gene TRBV11-3 combines with J gene TRBJ2-1; D unresolved. The V and J ends lost 5 bases and 5 bases respectively, with 13 bases between them. CDR1 and CDR2 (germline): SGHNT, YENEEA. The CDR3 is 14 residues long. Here the CDR3 DNA reads TGTGCCAGCAGCACCAGGTGGGCGGACAATGAGCAGTTCTTC. The encoded protein is CASSTRWADNEQFF. Full variable domain (rest looked up from reference TRBV11-3 and TRBJ2-1): EAGVVQSPRYKIIEKKQPVAFWCNPISGHNTLYWYLQNLGQGPELLIRYENEEAVDDSQLPKDRFSAERLKGVDSTLKIQPAELGDSAVYLCASSTRWADNEQFFGPGTRLTVL.

On this clonotype itself: This beta chain is a stray read from a library made for alpha chains; its abundance is not meaningful. V gene TRBV18 combines with J gene TRBJ1-4; D is undetermined. The CDR3 is made up of 13 amino acids. The germline V gene encodes CDR1 KGHSH and CDR2 LQKENI. Trimming stripped 6 bases from V and 7 bases from J, with 12 bases between. In DNA, the CDR3 is TGTGCCAGCTCTGCAGGACTCACTGAAAAACTGTTTTTT. It translates to CASSAGLTEKLFF.

This clonotype has at least ten counts. This beta chain lies outside the target of a library built for alpha chains; its clone size means little. The chain has TRBV20-1 and TRBJ2-1; TRBD2 matches at 9 bases. The CDR3 is made up of 17 amino acids. The J segment lost 2 bases and the V segment lost 0 bases, leaving 8 bases of the junction unmatched. From germline, CDR1 is DFQATT and CDR2 SNEGSKA (reference sequence). CDR3 in amino acids: CSARELRGTSPYNEQFF. The CDR3 region has the DNA TGCAGTGCTAGAGAATTGCGGGGGACTAGCCCCTACAATGAGCAGTTCTTC.

The table lists this clonotype with a few counts. This beta chain is off target for a library built for alpha chains, so its abundance means little. The chain links TRBV20-1 to TRBJ2-5, with D maybe TRBD2 (5 bases). The V gene's germline CDR1 is DFQATT and CDR2 SNEGSKA (reference sequence). Between the trimmed V and J ends, which lost 3 bases and 6 bases, there was a span of 20 bases. CDR3 length: 15 residues. CDR3 sequence (DNA): TGCAGTGCTAGGATTTGGGAGTACGGTTGGAAGACCCAGTACTTC. Translated: CSARIWEYGWKTQYF.

As to this clonotype: This beta chain is a stray read from a library made for alpha chains; its abundance is not meaningful. The chain links TRBV7-8 to TRBJ2-3; D uncertain. Deletions cut 5 bases from V and 4 bases from J, with 10 bases between. The CDR3 is 13 amino acids. Germline-derived CDR1 and CDR2 are SGHVS and FQNEAQ. CDR3 residues: CASSDRPSDTQYF. As DNA, the CDR3 is TGTGCCAGCAGCGATCGACCCTCAGATACGCAGTATTTT.

The sample holds many counts of this clonotype. This beta chain is an off-target read within a library intended for alpha chains, so its frequency means little. The gene calls are TRBV2 and TRBJ2-7; 9 bases are shared with TRBD1. The CDR3 is made up of 15 amino acids. With V trimmed by 2 bases and J by 6 bases, 8 bases remained unmatched. CDR1 is SNHLY, CDR2 FYNNEI, per germline. The CDR3 spells CASSEWTGVSAEQYF. CDR3 nucleotide sequence: TGTGCCAGCAGTGAATGGACAGGGGTGAGCGCCGAGCAGTACTTC.

This clonotype is labeled as medium-sized (0.01 to 0.1%). The library was built for alpha chains, so this beta chain is an off-target read and its size means little. The chain has TRBV4-3 and TRBJ1-3; D remains unclear. Germline CDR1 LGHNA, CDR2 YSLEER. V lost 0 bases to trimming and J lost 3 bases, with 6 bases between them. The CDR3 spans 14 residues. CDR3 region: CASSQESGGNTIYF. The CDR3 DNA follows: TGCGCCAGCAGCCAAGAATCAGGTGGAAACACCATATATTTT.